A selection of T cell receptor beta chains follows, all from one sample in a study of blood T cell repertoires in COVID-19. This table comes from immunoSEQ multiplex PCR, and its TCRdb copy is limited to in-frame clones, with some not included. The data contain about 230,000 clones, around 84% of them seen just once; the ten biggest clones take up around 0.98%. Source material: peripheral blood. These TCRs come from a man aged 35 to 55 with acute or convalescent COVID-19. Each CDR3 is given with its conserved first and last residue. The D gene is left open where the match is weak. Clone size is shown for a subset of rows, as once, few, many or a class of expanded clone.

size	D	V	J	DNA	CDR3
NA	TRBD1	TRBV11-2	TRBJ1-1	TGTGCCAGCAGCTCTCGGGCACTACGACAGGGCTGGGACACTGAAGCTTTCTTT	CASSSRALRQGWDTEAFF
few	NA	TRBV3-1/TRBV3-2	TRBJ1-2	TGTGCCAGCAGCCATCGGGGGGCGCTCCAGGGCGGCTACACCTTC	CASSHRGALQGGYTF
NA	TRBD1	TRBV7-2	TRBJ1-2	TGTGCCAGCAGCTCGACAGGGGAACACGGCTACACCTTC	CASSSTGEHGYTF
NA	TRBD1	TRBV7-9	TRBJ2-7	TGTGCCAGCAGCTTCCGGGACAGTTCGAACGAGCAGTACTTC	CASSFRDSSNEQYF
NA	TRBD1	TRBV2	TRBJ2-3	TGTGCCAGCAGTGACCTCACAGGGGGCATCACAGATACGCAGTATTTT	CASSDLTGGITDTQYF
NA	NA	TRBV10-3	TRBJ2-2	TGTGCCGCCGCCAGTTCGAACACCGGGGAGCTGTTTTTT	CAAASSNTGELFF
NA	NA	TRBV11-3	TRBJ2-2	TGTGCCAGCAGCTTAGGGACACCGAACACCGGGGAGCTGTTTTTT	CASSLGTPNTGELFF
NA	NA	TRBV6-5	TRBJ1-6	TGTGCCAGCAGTCGGACTGGGAGCCGATCACCCCTCCACTTT	CASSRTGSRSPLHF
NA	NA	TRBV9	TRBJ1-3	TGTGCCAGCAGCCCTCTTGGGGGGGGGCCGGGAAACACCATATATTTT	CASSPLGGGPGNTIYF
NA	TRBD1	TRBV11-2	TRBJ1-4	TGTGCCAGCAGCTTAAATGGACAGGGTAATGAAAAACTGTTTTTT	CASSLNGQGNEKLFF
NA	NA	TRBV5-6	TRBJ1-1	TGTGCCAGCAGCTTCGACAGGAACACTGAAGCTTTCTTT	CASSFDRNTEAFF
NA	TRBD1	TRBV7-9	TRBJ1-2	TGTGCCAGCAGCCGGGACAGGGGCGAGACTTATGGCTACACCTTC	CASSRDRGETYGYTF
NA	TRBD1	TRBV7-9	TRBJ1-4	TGTGCCAGCAGCAAAATGGGACAGGGGGGAAATCAACTGTTTTTT	CASSKMGQGGNQLFF
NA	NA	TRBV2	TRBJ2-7	TGTGCCAGCAGGGGCCCCGAAGAGTCCTACGAGCAGTACTTC	CASRGPEESYEQYF
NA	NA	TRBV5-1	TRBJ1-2	TGCGCCAGCAGCCCCGCCCCAATCCCGCCAGGATACACCTTC	CASSPAPIPPGYTF
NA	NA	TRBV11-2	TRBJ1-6	TGTGCCAGCAGCTTAGGTCCGGTTAATTCACCCCTCCACTTT	CASSLGPVNSPLHF
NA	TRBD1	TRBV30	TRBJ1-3	TGTGCCTGGAGGACGAACAGGGGCCCTGGAAACACCATATATTTT	CAWRTNRGPGNTIYF
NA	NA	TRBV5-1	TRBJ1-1	TGCGCCAGCAGCTTTTTCTCTAATCTCTGGACGGGAAACACTGAAGCTTTCTTT	CASSFFSNLWTGNTEAFF
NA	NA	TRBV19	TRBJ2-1	TGTGCCAGTAGGACTGGACAGTCGATCGGTGAGCAGTTCTTC	CASRTGQSIGEQFF
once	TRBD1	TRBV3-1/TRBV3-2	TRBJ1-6	TGTGCCAGCAGCCAAGCCCCCGCGGGACAGGGATCACCCCTCCACTTT	CASSQAPAGQGSPLHF
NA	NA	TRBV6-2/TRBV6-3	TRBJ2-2	TGTGCCAGCAGTTACCACAGGAGGGTGAACACCGGGGAGCTGTTTTTT	CASSYHRRVNTGELFF
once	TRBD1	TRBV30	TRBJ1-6	TGTGCCTGGAGTAGGGACAGGGGGCTAGATTCACCCCTCCACTTT	CAWSRDRGLDSPLHF
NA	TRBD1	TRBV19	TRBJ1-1	TGTGCCAGTAGTGCGACAGGGACAATGAACACTGAAGCTTTCTTT	CASSATGTMNTEAFF
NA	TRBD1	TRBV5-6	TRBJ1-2	TGTGCCAGCATCAAAGGGGGTGTGGCCCAGGGGGCGCGTGGCTACACCTTC	CASIKGGVAQGARGYTF
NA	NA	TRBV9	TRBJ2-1	TGTGCCAGCAGCGTAGGAGAAGAGCAGTTCTTC	CASSVGEEQFF
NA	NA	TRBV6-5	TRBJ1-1	TGTGCCAGCAGTATCACAGGGAGGGACACTGAAGCTTTCTTT	CASSITGRDTEAFF
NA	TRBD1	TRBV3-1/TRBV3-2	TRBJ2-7	TGTGCCAGCAGCTGGGACAGGGTATCCTACGAGCAGTACTTC	CASSWDRVSYEQYF
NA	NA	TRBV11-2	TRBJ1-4	TGTGCCAGCAGCCCAATGCCCTTCCGGGGAGAAAAACTGTTTTTT	CASSPMPFRGEKLFF
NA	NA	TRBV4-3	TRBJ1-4	TGCGCCAGCAGCCAAGAACTGCTAGAAAAACTGTTTTTT	CASSQELLEKLFF
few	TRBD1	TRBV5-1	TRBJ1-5	TGCGCCAGCAGCTTGGGGGACAGACGGGGCAATCAGCCCCAGCATTTT	CASSLGDRRGNQPQHF
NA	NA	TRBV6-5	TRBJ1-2	TGTGCCAGCAGTTACGTAGGGAGTCCCTATGGCTACACCTTC	CASSYVGSPYGYTF
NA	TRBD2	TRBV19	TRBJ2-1	TGTGCCAGTAGTTCCCCGAGCGGGGGATACGACAATGAGCAGTTCTTC	CASSSPSGGYDNEQFF
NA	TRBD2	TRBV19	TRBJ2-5	TGTGCCAGTACTACAGTAGCGGGGGGGCCGGAGACCCAGTACTTC	CASTTVAGGPETQYF
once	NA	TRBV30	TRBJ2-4	TGTGCCTGGAGACAGCCGGGGTTAAACATTCAGTACTTC	CAWRQPGLNIQYF
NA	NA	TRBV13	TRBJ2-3	TGTGCCAGCAGCTTGGGCGAGGATACGCAGTATTTT	CASSLGEDTQYF
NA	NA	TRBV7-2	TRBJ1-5	TGTGCCAGCAGCTTGAATGGGGCCCGCAATCAGCCCCAGCATTTT	CASSLNGARNQPQHF
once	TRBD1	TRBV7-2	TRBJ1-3	TGTGCCAGCAGCAGTGGACAGGGGAAAGGAAACACCATATATTTT	CASSSGQGKGNTIYF
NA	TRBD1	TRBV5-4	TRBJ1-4	TGTGCCAGCAGCTTAAGACAGGGGGGGACTAATGAAAAACTGTTTTTT	CASSLRQGGTNEKLFF
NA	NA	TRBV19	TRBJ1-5	TGTGCCAGTAGCTTTGGCGGCAGGGGCTATAGCAATCAGCCCCAGCATTTT	CASSFGGRGYSNQPQHF
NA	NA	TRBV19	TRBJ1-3	TGTGCCAGTAGTATCGACAGTGGAAACACCATATATTTT	CASSIDSGNTIYF
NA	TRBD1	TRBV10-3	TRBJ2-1	TGTGCCATCCAACCAGGTCGGCAGGGGGCCTACAATGAGCAGTTCTTC	CAIQPGRQGAYNEQFF
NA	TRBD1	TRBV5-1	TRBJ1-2	TGCGCCAGCAGCCCCGGACAGGGTGAGGCTGGCTACACCTTC	CASSPGQGEAGYTF